The text below deals with one TCR beta chain. Its antigen is not known. Generated by immunoSEQ multiplex PCR, the TCRdb table keeps only in-frame clones and is missing some. The table shows tens of thousands of clones, with around 87% occurring only once. CDR1 is SGHTA and CDR2 is FQGNSA in the germline V gene. Trimming removed 6 bases from V and 0 bases from J, with 3 bases in between. The CDR3 loop spans 11 amino acids. These data belong to a study of OX40 agonist ivuxolimab in advanced cancers. General study points: Patients who responded partially at 0.1-3.0 mg/kg showed clonal expansion ranking among the lowest.

Individuals having autoimmune disease history or systemic immunosuppression were not enrolled. This TCR came from an adult with an advanced solid tumor such as melanoma, head and neck, liver or kidney cancer. The sample here was CD4+ or CD8+ T cells sorted from blood, taken in a trial of the OX40 agonist ivuxolimab. The chain links TRBV7-2 to TRBJ2-7; D ambiguous. CDR3 in DNA: TGTGCCAGCAGGAGCTCCTACGAGCAGTACTTC. It specifies CASRSSYEQYF. Full variable domain (remainder filled in from reference TRBV7-2 and TRBJ2-7): GAGVSQSPSNKVTEKGKDVELRCDPISGHTALYWYRQSLGQGLEFLIYFQGNSAPDKSGLPSDRFSAERTGGSVSTLTIQRTQQEDSAVYLCASRSSYEQYFGPGTRLTVT.